These 3 T cell receptor beta chains originate from one sample sequenced in a study of cytomegalovirus exposure and HLA in healthy donors. Primers: 60 Vbeta forward and 13 Jbeta reverse. Libraries were prepared by immunoSEQ multiplex PCR; TCRdb keeps only in-frame clonotypes and omits some of them. The repertoire holds 90,000 to 95,000 clones, around 84% seen once, with 2% to 2.5% in the top ten. Sequenced material: PBMCs. These TCRs come from a man between 18 and 35 years old in good health and CMV-seronegative.

This clone appeared once. This chain connects TRBV9 to TRBJ1-1, with 8 nucleotides matching TRBD1. The CDR3 extends over 14 amino acids. Germline loops: CDR1 SGDLS, CDR2 YYNGEE. J gave up 4 bases and V 3 bases, and 5 bases lay outside the gene matches. CDR3: CASSANTGGTEAFF. CDR3 bases: TGTGCCAGCAGCGCGAATACAGGGGGCACTGAAGCTTTCTTT.

This chain uses TRBV6-6 with TRBJ2-2; D is uncertain. CDR1 and CDR2 from the germline V gene are MNHNY and SVGAGI (reference sequence). V gave up 4 bases and J gave up 6 bases, with 9 bases separating them. CDR3 size: 13 residues. CDR3 sequence: CASSSGFAGELFF. The CDR3 coding sequence is TGTGCCAGCAGTTCCGGTTTTGCCGGGGAGCTGTTTTTT.

The chain has TRBV30 and TRBJ2-7; TRBD2 agrees at 8 bases. The V gene end was trimmed by 5 bases and the J gene end by 3 bases; junction bases not matched to a gene: 9. CDR3 size: 14 residues. Germline V gene lookup returns CDR1 GTSNPN and CDR2 SVGIG (reference sequence). The CDR3 DNA sequence: TGTGCCTGGTCGAGCGGGGGATTCTTCTACGAGCAGTACTTC. Amino acid sequence: CAWSSGGFFYEQYF.